This TCR beta chain emerged from a study of blood T cell repertoires in COVID-19. Study context: Sites in the United States, Italy and Spain provided acute and convalescent COVID-19 samples. From T cells, B-cell-depleted T cells, or PBMCs came the material, which was cDNA or gDNA.

Authors' processing steps: Amplification of reference gene primers provided the estimated nucleated cell counts. Profiled with immunoSEQ multiplex PCR; TCRdb holds only in-frame clones, not every one. V, J and clone size were drawn from that table, and D and trimming were deduced from the DNA. The data contain 150,000 or so clones, roughly 86% of them singletons. The receptor's source is a human donor with acute or convalescent COVID-19. The donor label of this sample is uncertain. The sequenced material came from peripheral blood.

This chain's CDR3 is CASSLRESVQFF. The DNA for the CDR3 is TGTGCCAGCAGTTTGCGGGAAAGCGTTCAGTTCTTC. The chain joins TRBV12-3 or TRBV12-4 to TRBJ2-1; perhaps TRBD2 as D (6 bases). The V end lost 3 bases, the J end lost 13 bases, and 13 bases lay between the germline ends. The CDR3 is made up of 12 amino acids.